The clone carrying this T cell receptor (beta chain) has only a few counts. Its antigen is not identified. Clones were sequenced by immunoSEQ multiplex PCR, and TCRdb holds only the in-frame ones, with some missing. The data show over a million clones, approximately 80% seen once. The germline CDR1 and CDR2 sequences are SNHLY and FYNNEI. This CDR3 contains 13 residues. V lost 6 bases and J lost 7; bases outside the gene matches: 5. The data originate from a study of shared clonotypes between healthy human individuals. Notes on the study in general: Even with large depth, rarefaction showed that sorted-subset sequencing was incomplete. Naive subsets typically showed greater estimated richness than memory subsets.

This TCR derives from a man between 18 and 35 years old in good health. Some clones in this sample may be carry-over from other donors' samples. Sequencing was done on a sample of memory CD4+ T cells from PBMCs. Subset specified: CD45RA-negative fraction. This chain joins TRBV2 and TRBJ1-1; 10 nucleotides agree with TRBD1. The CDR3 coding sequence is TGTGCCAGCAGGCGACAGGGGGCCGGTGAAGCTTTCTTT. Encoded protein: CASRRQGAGEAFF.